The present TCR beta chain was sequenced within a study of human T cells and chemical hapten exposure. Study-wide background: The variation in per-sample TCR yields arose mainly from small differences in pooled library volumes.

TCRdb fed the RACE reads into MiXCR, producing one record per CDR3 protein. The table includes 40,000 to 50,000 distinct CDR3 sequences, 12% detected once. In its sample, this clonotype was seen many times. This CDR3 region has 15 residues. Germline V gene sequence: CDR1 SGDLS, CDR2 YYNGEE. The V end was cut by 1 base, the J end by 5 bases, with 13 bases between. The time point denotes: pre-sensitization, week 0. Indicated treatment: therapeutic diphenylcyclopropenone sensitization with weekly scalp DPC. The rearrangement links TRBV9 to TRBJ2-1; no clear D. The starting material was whole blood, obtained in connection with sensitization to the hapten diphenylcyclopropenone (DPC). This sequence was found in a woman aged 25 to 45 with alopecia areata. Some clones in this sample may be carry-over from other donors' samples. The DNA of the CDR3 is TGTGCCAGCAGCGTACAGGTTTACGGAGACAATGAGCAGTTCTTC. As protein: CASSVQVYGDNEQFF.